This T cell receptor (beta chain) was retrieved from a study of CD8+CD57+ T cells in acquired aplastic anemia (dated by TCRdb to the late 2010s). Study-level background: On average, sorted CD4+ and CD8+ cells yielded 3 to 4 ug of extracted DNA, with a range of 0.2 to 27.4 ug. CD8+CD57+ expansion was defined as a frequency above the mean frequency observed in healthy subjects. The full study reports these points: Roughly 30 CD8+ CDR3 sequences were shared between patients and controls but appeared highly expressed in patients and within their immunodominant clones. Patients and healthy controls showed no significant difference in CD8+ Simpson's diversity (P=0.060).

Its CDR3 holds 14 amino acids, cysteine through phenylalanine. Only the CDR3 portion is preserved as DNA: 42 bases, with reading frame beginning at the first base. The CDR1 and CDR2 encoded by the germline V gene are ENHRY and SYGVKD. About this clonotype itself: The specificity of this receptor is unknown. At one of its ends the junction is not consistent with the germline gene, which may arise from a read error.

Profiling of TCR beta VDJ combinations and CDR3 sequences used genomic DNA as the template. An Illumina HiSeq 2000 was the platform used for TCR repertoire sequencing. Turning to the authors' computational methods: TRBV/TRBJ rearrangement plots, CDR3 size and DJ length profiles, and Simpson's diversity index were used to evaluate the repertoires. The most abundant DNA sequence in the deep sequencing data was taken as the immunodominant clone. CDR3 amino acid sequences were screened for sharing across subjects and were compared with published repertoires and the VDJdb database. TCRdb applied fastp at Q25 and MiXCR to the public reads, then kept only in-frame beta chains. Rows are unified per CDR3 protein, each entry keeping the most common DNA and genes. The V and J calls here are based on TCRdb, not the publication. The sample profile shows more than 150,000 distinct CDR3 sequences; around 50% of them were found once. Of the sample, 10% to 15% falls within the top ten clones.

Patients chosen for sequencing had shown expansion of CD8+CD57+ cells by flow cytometry. Every patient had severe acquired aplastic anemia, diagnosed using the International Study of Aplastic Anemia and Agranulocytosis and Camitta criteria. At the time blood was sampled, none of the patients had received any therapy. TCR repertoires of sorted CD4+ and CD8+ blood T cells from severe aplastic anemia patients and healthy subjects were deep-sequenced in the study. Patients were enrolled under clinicaltrials.gov protocols 00001620, 01623167, 00001397, 00071045, 00081523 and 00961064 in the USA. Ficoll-Paque density gradient centrifugation was used to isolate peripheral blood mononuclear cells. Before DNA extraction, CD4+ and CD8+ T cells were sorted with FACS or magnetic beads.

The chain joins TRBV10-3 to TRBJ2-5; the D gene identity is not certain. This sequence was found in a human donor with aplastic anemia. Sequencing was done on a sample of sorted CD4+, CD8+, or CD8+CD57+ T cells (not recorded which) from PBMCs. CDR3 sequence: CAIRQGRIQEAQYF. The nucleotides read TGCGCCATCAGACAAGGACGGATACAAGAGGCCCAGTACTTC.